A single sample gave rise to the 19 T cell receptor beta chains below, sequenced in a study of OX40 agonist ivuxolimab in advanced cancers. Only in-frame clones appear in the TCRdb table, and some are missing; sequencing was by immunoSEQ multiplex PCR. Altogether under 40,000 clones are present, roughly 81% being singletons, with the ten largest covering less than 25%. The sequencing used CD4+ or CD8+ T cells sorted from blood, collected in a trial of the OX40 agonist ivuxolimab. Source of these receptors: an adult with an advanced solid tumor such as melanoma, head and neck, liver or kidney cancer.

Here the CDR3 DNA reads TGCGCCAGCAGCCAAGGTCAACAGGGCTATGGCTACACCTTC. It specifies CASSQGQQGYGYTF. The chain uses TRBV4-3 and TRBJ1-2, with D possibly TRBD1 on 6 matching bases. Germline V gene sequence: CDR1 LGHNA, CDR2 YSLEER. CDR3 length: 14 residues. Between the trimmed V and J ends, which lost 1 base and 4 bases, there was a span of 10 bases.

The V and J genes are TRBV5-4 and TRBJ2-7; D uncertain. Germline-derived CDR1 and CDR2 are SGHNT and YYREEE (reference sequence). The CDR3 extends over 13 amino acids. With 1 base removed from V and 0 bases from J, the gap between germline ends came to 5 bases. The CDR3 is CASSLSNSYEQYF. CDR3 in DNA: TGTGCCAGCAGCTTGAGCAACTCCTACGAGCAGTACTTC.

This chain joins TRBV10-2 and TRBJ1-1, with D perhaps matching TRBD1 (5 bases). This CDR3 region has 15 residues. V shed 0 bases and J shed 8 bases, with 16 bases lying between them. Germline loops: CDR1 WSHSY, CDR2 SAAADI. CDR3 protein: CASSESGRWRDEAFF. The CDR3 bases are TGCGCCAGCAGTGAGTCTGGCAGGTGGAGGGACGAAGCTTTCTTT.

The CDR3 reads CASSQTGTPLAKNIQYF. CDR3 DNA sequence: TGTGCCAGCAGCCAAACAGGGACCCCACTAGCCAAAAACATTCAGTACTTC. The V call is TRBV7-2, the J call TRBJ2-4; a possible D gene is TRBD1 (6 bases). CDR1 is SGHTA and CDR2 is FQGNSA in the germline V gene. The CDR3 is made up of 17 amino acids. With 5 bases removed from V and 0 bases from J, the gap between germline ends came to 17 bases.

This rearrangement joins TRBV7-2 to TRBJ1-5; D gene uncertain. Trimming removed 1 base at V and 3 bases at J, with 13 bases between. CDR1 SGHTA and CDR2 FQGNSA come from the germline V gene. The CDR3 totals 16 residues. The CDR3 nucleotides read TGTGCCAGCAGCTTAGGTTCGAGTATAGACAATCAGCCCCAGCATTTT. Translating it yields CASSLGSSIDNQPQHF.

This chain joins TRBV28 and TRBJ2-5; TRBD1 aligns across 7 bases. J gave up 1 base and V 5 bases, and 4 bases lay outside the gene matches. This CDR3 comprises 14 residues. CDR1 is MDHEN, CDR2 SYDVKM, per germline. CDR3: CASSPQGVQETQYF. CDR3 DNA: TGTGCCAGCAGTCCGCAGGGGGTCCAAGAGACCCAGTACTTC.

The chain links TRBV19 to TRBJ1-1, with D uncertain. Germline CDR1 reads LNHDA; CDR2 reads SQIVND (reference sequence). Trimming took off 7 bases at V and 4 bases at J, with 13 bases between the two ends. This CDR3 spans 13 amino acids. This CDR3 reads CASNGRKATEAFF. For the CDR3, the DNA is TGTGCCAGTAACGGCCGAAAGGCCACTGAAGCTTTCTTT.

This clone was found once. V and J are TRBV6-6 and TRBJ1-2; D remains unclear. The CDR3 is 12 residues long. Germline V lookup: CDR1 MNHNY, CDR2 SVGAGI (reference sequence). V gave up 6 bases and J gave up 4 bases, with 9 bases separating them. CDR3 sequence: CASSPLPYGYTF. CDR3 bases: TGTGCCAGCAGCCCCCTTCCCTATGGCTACACCTTC.

The chain uses TRBV10-2 and TRBJ2-4, with 10 nucleotides matching TRBD2. This CDR3 is built from 13 residues. After removal of 5 bases from V and 9 bases from J, the junction contained 4 bases not matched to a gene. Germline V lookup: CDR1 WSHSY, CDR2 SAAADI. The CDR3 reads CASSRTSGPIQYF. CDR3 DNA: TGCGCCAGCAGTAGGACTAGCGGACCCATTCAGTACTTC.

The V gene is TRBV11-2, the J gene TRBJ2-2; D unresolved. Trimming pared 2 bases from V and 8 bases from J, leaving 12 bases between. Germline loops: CDR1 SGHAT, CDR2 FQNNGV. CDR3 length: 14 amino acids. CDR3 loop: CASSLSPNVGELFF. CDR3 coding DNA: TGTGCCAGCAGCTTATCCCCCAATGTGGGGGAGCTGTTTTTT. Full variable domain (rest looked up from reference TRBV11-2 and TRBJ2-2): EAGVAQSPRYKIIEKRQSVAFWCNPISGHATLYWYQQILGQGPKLLIQFQNNGVVDDSQLPKDRFSAERLKGVDSTLKIQPAKLEDSAVYLCASSLSPNVGELFFGEGSRLTVL.

This clone was seen only once. The chain uses TRBV19 and TRBJ2-7; 9 positions match TRBD2. J was trimmed by 6 bases and V by 5 bases; bases with no gene match: 14. CDR3 length: 16 amino acids. Germline V CDR1 and CDR2: LNHDA, SQIVND (reference sequence). CDR3 DNA sequence: TGTGCCAGTAGTCTCTCGGGAGCGGGGGGTCTCCTCGAGCAGTACTTC. It yields the protein CASSLSGAGGLLEQYF.

CDR3 loop: CASSLYLEKLFF. CDR3 DNA: TGTGCCAGCAGCTTGTACCTTGAAAAACTGTTTTTT. The rearrangement links TRBV7-9 to TRBJ1-4; D gene unclear. The V end lost 3 bases, the J end lost 7 bases, and 6 bases lay between the germline ends. Per the germline V gene, CDR1 is SEHNR and CDR2 is FQNEAQ (reference sequence). The CDR3 runs to 12 residues.

The J gene is TRBJ2-3, the V gene TRBV28, with no clear D. This CDR3 has 16 amino acids. CDR1 and CDR2 (germline): MDHEN, SYDVKM. V lost 2 bases and J lost 2, with 14 bases in between. CDR3: CASSLRKPPYTDTQYF. CDR3 bases: TGTGCCAGCAGTTTACGAAAGCCACCTTACACAGATACGCAGTATTTT.

The V call is TRBV9, the J call TRBJ2-2; D is possibly TRBD1 or TRBD2 (5 bases each). V lost 4 bases and J 3 bases, leaving 10 bases between the germline ends. This CDR3 has 14 residues. Germline V gives CDR1 SGDLS, CDR2 YYNGEE. The CDR3 protein is CASSMRGDTGELFF. CDR3 DNA sequence: TGTGCCAGCAGCATGAGGGGAGACACCGGGGAGCTGTTTTTT. Looking up the rest from reference TRBV9 and TRBJ2-2 gives the full variable domain: DSGVTQTPKHLITATGQRVTLRCSPRSGDLSVYWYQQSLDQGLQFLIQYYNGEERAKGNILERFSAQQFPDLHSELNLSSLELGDSALYFCASSMRGDTGELFFGEGSRLTVL.

This clone appeared a few times. V usage is TRBV19 and J usage is TRBJ1-1; D is perhaps TRBD1 (5 bases). CDR3 size: 14 residues. V was cut by 3 bases and J by 4 bases, with 12 bases left in between. The germline V gene encodes CDR1 LNHDA and CDR2 SQIVND (reference sequence). CDR3 residues: CASSMAGRSTEAFF. CDR3 DNA: TGTGCCAGTAGTATGGCAGGGAGATCCACTGAAGCTTTCTTT.

The rearrangement uses TRBV2 and TRBJ2-1; 11 bases match TRBD1. The junction had 8 bases not matched to a gene; V was cut back by 6 bases and J by 10 bases. CDR3 length equals 14 residues. The V gene's germline CDR1 is SNHLY and CDR2 FYNNEI. The CDR3 DNA sequence: TGTGCCAGCAGGGGACAGGGGGTACGGGAGGAGCAGTTCTTC. Its protein is CASRGQGVREEQFF.

The rearrangement links TRBV6-1 to TRBJ1-2; D uncertain. The CDR3 runs to 14 residues. Germline values: CDR1 MNHNS, CDR2 SASEGT. Trimming removed 5 bases at V and 0 bases at J, with 10 bases between. This CDR3 is CASSPGRANYGYTF. The CDR3 nucleotides read TGTGCCAGCAGTCCCGGGAGGGCTAACTATGGCTACACCTTC.

This chain connects TRBV19 to TRBJ2-1; 10 bases fit TRBD2. Per the germline V gene, CDR1 is LNHDA and CDR2 is SQIVND (reference sequence). This CDR3 spans 14 amino acids. The V and J ends lost 5 bases and 2 bases, in that order; junction bases with no gene match: 0. CDR3: CASSLAGAYNEQFF. The CDR3, as DNA: TGTGCCAGTAGTCTAGCGGGGGCCTACAATGAGCAGTTCTTC. The full variable domain, its missing parts supplied by reference TRBV19 and TRBJ2-1, is DGGITQSPKYLFRKEGQNVTLSCEQNLNHDAMYWYRQDPGQGLRLIYYSQIVNDFQKGDIAEGYSVSREKKESFPLTVTSAQKNPTAFYLCASSLAGAYNEQFFGPGTRLTVL.

The V and J genes are TRBV19 and TRBJ1-1; a possible D gene is TRBD1 (5 bases). V lost 7 bases to trimming and J lost 4 bases, with 19 bases between them. This CDR3 comprises 15 residues. The germline V gene has CDR1 LNHDA and CDR2 SQIVND (reference sequence). CDR3 DNA: TGTGCCAGTACGGTTCTGGAAGGGAGGGGCACTGAAGCTTTCTTT. Translating gives CASTVLEGRGTEAFF.